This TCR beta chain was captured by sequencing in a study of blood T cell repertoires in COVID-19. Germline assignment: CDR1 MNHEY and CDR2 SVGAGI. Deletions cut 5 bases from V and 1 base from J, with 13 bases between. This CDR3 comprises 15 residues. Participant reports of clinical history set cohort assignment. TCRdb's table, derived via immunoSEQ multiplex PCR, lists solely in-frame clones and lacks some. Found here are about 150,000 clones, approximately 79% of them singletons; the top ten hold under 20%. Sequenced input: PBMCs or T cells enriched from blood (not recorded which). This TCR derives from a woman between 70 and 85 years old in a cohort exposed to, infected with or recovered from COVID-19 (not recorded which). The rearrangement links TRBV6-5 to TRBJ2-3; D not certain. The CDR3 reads CASSLWASGTDTQYF. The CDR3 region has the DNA TGTGCCAGCAGTCTCTGGGCTTCGGGCACAGATACGCAGTATTTT.